This T cell receptor beta chain was sequenced in a study of shared clonotypes between healthy human individuals. Germline V gene lookup returns CDR1 SQVTM and CDR2 ANQGSEA. V gave up 6 bases and J gave up 3 bases; unmatched junction bases: 4. The CDR3 length is 13 residues. Sequenced by immunoSEQ multiplex PCR; TCRdb stores in-frame clones only, minus some. Among 2 million to 2.5 million clones listed, 85% to 95% were seen once. The sequencing input was naive CD4+ T cells sorted from blood. Subset described: CD45RA+ positively selected. This receptor was taken from a man younger than 30 in good health. The rearrangement links TRBV29-1 to TRBJ2-2; 7 bases map to TRBD1. The CDR3 DNA is TGCAGCGTACACAGGGGATACACCGGGGAGCTGTTTTTT. It encodes CSVHRGYTGELFF.